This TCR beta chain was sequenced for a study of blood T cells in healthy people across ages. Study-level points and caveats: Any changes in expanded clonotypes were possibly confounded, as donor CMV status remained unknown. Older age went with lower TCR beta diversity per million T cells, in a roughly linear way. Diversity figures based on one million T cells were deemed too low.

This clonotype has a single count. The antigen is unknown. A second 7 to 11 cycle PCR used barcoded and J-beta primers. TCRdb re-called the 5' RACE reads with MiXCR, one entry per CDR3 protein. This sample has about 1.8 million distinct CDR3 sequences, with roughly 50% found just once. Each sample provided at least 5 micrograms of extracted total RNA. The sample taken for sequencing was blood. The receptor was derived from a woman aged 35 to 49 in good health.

In DNA form, the CDR3 reads TGTGCCAGCAGCAAGATATACAGGGAGCATGAGCAGTTCTTC. Amino acids: CASSKIYREHEQFF. The chain recombines TRBV7-2 with TRBJ2-1; D possibly corresponds to TRBD1 (6 bases). V shed 5 bases and J shed 8 bases, with 16 bases lying between them. The germline CDR1 and CDR2 sequences are SGHTA and FQGNSA. The CDR3 runs to 14 residues.